This TCR beta chain is drawn from a study of molecular identifiers for immune sequencing clone quantification. In this sample, this clonotype turned up a few times. TCRdb ran MiXCR on the PCR reads and lists one entry per CDR3 protein. Found here are under 800,000 distinct CDR3 sequences, over 25% of them singletons; the top ten hold 0.7% to 0.95%. CDR1 is LNHDA, CDR2 SQIVND, per germline (reference sequence). Trimming removed 8 bases at V and 2 bases at J, with 11 bases between. The CDR3 has 13 residues. Input material: naive CD8+ T cells from blood, with Jurkat cell RNA spiked in. The subset denotes: FACS-sorted CD8+CD4-CCR7+CD45RA+ naive T cells. The rearrangement uses TRBV19 and TRBJ2-3, with D hard to call. This receptor was taken from a human donor in good health. Some libraries in this study had Jurkat cell RNA spiked in. As DNA, the CDR3 is TGTGCCAGTCAATCTTTTGACACAGATACGCAGTATTTT. Amino acid sequence: CASQSFDTDTQYF.